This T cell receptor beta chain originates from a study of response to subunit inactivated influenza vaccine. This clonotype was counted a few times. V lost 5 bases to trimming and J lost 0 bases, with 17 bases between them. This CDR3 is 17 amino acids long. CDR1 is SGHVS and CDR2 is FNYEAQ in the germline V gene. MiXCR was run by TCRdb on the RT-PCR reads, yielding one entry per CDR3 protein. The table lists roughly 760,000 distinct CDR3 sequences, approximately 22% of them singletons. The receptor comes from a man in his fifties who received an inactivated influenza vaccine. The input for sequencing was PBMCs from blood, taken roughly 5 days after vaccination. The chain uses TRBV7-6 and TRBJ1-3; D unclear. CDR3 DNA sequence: TGTGCCAGCAGCCCCAGAGTAGGCCTCCCCTCTGGAAACACCATATATTTT. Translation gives CASSPRVGLPSGNTIYF.